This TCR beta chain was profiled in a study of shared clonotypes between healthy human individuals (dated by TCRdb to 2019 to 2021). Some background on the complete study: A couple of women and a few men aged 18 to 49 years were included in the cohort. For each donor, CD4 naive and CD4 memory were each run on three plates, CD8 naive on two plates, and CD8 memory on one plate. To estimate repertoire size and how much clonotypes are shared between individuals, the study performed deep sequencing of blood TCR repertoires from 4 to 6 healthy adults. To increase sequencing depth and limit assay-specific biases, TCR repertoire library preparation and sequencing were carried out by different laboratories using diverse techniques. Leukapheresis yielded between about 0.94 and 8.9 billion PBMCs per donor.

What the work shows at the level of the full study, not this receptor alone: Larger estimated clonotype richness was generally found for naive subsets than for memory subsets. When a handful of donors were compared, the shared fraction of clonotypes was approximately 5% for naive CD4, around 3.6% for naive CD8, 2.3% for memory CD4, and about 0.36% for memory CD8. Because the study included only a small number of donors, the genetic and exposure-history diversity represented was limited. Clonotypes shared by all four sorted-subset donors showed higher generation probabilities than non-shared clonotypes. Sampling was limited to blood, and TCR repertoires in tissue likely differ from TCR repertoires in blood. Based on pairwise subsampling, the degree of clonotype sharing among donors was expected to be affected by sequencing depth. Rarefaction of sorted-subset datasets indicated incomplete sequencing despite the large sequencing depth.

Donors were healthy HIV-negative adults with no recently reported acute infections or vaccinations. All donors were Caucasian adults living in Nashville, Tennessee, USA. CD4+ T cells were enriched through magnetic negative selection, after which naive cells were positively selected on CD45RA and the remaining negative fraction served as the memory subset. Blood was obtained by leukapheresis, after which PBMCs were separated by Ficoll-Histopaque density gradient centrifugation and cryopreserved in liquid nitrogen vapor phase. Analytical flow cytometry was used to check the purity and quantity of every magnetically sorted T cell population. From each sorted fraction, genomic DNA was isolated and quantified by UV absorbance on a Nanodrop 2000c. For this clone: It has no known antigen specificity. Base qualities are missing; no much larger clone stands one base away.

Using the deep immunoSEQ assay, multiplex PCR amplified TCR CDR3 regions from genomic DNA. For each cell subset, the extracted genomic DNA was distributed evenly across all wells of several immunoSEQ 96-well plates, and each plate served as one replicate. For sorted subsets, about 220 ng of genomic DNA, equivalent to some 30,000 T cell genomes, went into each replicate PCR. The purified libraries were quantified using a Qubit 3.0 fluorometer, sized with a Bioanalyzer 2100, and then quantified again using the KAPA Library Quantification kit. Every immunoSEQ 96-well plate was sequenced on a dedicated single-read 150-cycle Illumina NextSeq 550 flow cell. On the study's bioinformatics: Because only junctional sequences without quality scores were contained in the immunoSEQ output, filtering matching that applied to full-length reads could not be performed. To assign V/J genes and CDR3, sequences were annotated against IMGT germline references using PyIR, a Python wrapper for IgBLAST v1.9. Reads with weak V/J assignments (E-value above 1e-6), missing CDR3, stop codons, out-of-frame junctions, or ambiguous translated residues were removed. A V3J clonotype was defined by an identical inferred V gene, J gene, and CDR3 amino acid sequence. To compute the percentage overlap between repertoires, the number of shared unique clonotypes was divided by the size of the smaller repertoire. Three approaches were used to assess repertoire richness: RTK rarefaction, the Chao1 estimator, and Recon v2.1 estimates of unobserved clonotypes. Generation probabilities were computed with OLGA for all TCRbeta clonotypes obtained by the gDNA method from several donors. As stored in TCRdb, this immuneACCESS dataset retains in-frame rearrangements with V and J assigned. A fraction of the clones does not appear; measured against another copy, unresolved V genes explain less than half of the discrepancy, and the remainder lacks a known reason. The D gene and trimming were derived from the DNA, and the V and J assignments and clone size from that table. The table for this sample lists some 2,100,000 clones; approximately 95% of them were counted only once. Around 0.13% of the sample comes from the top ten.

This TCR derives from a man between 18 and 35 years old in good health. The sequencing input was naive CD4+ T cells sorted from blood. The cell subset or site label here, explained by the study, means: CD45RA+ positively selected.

For the CDR3, the sequence is CASYGGEGGEQYF. The DNA sequence is given as TGTGCCAGCTACGGGGGGGAAGGGGGCGAGCAGTACTTC. The rearranged chain carries TRBV27 and TRBJ2-7; the junction holds 8 bases that match TRBD2. CDR1 and CDR2, looked up from the germline V gene (reference sequence), are MNHEY and SMNVEV. Relative to germline, V is missing 8 bases and J is missing 6 bases, with 9 bases of the junction outside any gene match. The CDR3 runs 13 residues from the cysteine to the phenylalanine. Only CDR3 DNA is held: 39 bases, read in frame from base 1.